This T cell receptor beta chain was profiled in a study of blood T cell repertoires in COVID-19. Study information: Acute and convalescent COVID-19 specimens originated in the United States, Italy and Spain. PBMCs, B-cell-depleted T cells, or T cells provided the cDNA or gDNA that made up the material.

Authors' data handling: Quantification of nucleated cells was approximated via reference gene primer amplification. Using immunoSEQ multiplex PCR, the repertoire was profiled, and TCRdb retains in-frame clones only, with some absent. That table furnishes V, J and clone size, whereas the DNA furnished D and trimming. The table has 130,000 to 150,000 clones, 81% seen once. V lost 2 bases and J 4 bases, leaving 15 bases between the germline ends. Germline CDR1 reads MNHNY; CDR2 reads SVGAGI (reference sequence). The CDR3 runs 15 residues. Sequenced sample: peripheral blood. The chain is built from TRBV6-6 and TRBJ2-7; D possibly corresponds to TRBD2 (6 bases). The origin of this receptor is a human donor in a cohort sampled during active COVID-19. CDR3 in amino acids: CASSYGGWRAYEQYF. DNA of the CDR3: TGTGCCAGCAGTTACGGTGGCTGGAGGGCGTACGAGCAGTACTTC.